This T cell receptor beta chain was identified in a study of spatial heterogeneity in lung cancer. Whole-study context: A consistent excess of beta-chain over alpha-chain sequences was detected.

Via MiXCR, TCRdb re-called the 5' RACE reads, giving one row per CDR3 protein. Of fewer than 3,500 distinct CDR3 sequences in the sample, around 20% were seen once. Germline CDR1 DFQATT, CDR2 SNEGSKA (reference sequence). Trimming removed 3 bases from V and 3 bases from J, with 12 bases in between. The CDR3 length is 14 residues. The time point: sample taken at primary tumor resection. Donors were around 70 untreated early-stage non-small cell lung cancer patients. Whole RNA, which was extracted from tumor, nontumor lung tissue or frozen PBMC, was sequenced without any cell sorting. Sample: normal lung tissue next to the tumor, taken at surgery. This chain uses TRBV20-1 with TRBJ2-1, with D possibly TRBD2 on 6 matching bases. The receptor was isolated from a male donor with early-stage non-small cell lung cancer. The CDR3 protein is CSASRDSLYNEQFF. DNA of the CDR3: TGCAGTGCTAGCCGGGACTCCCTCTACAATGAGCAGTTCTTC.